This TCR beta chain was sequenced for a study of control samples from healthy donors and cancer patients. Germline V lookup: CDR1 SGHRS, CDR2 YFSETQ. Trimming at V came to 0 bases and at J to 5 bases, leaving 5 bases not matched to a gene. The CDR3 totals 15 residues. Sequencing used immunoSEQ multiplex PCR; TCRdb keeps in-frame clones, though not all of them. The table records some 150,000 clones, 90% to 95% of them present only once. This clone was seen a few times. Other DNA sequences in this sample translate to the same CDR3. What was sequenced was blood. This sequence joins TRBV5-1 and TRBJ1-2; 9 bases agree with TRBD1. The TCR was taken from a middle-aged man in good health. Written as DNA, the CDR3 is TGCGCCAGCAGCTTGGGCACAGGGGGCGCTTATGGCTACACCTTC. This codes for CASSLGTGGAYGYTF.